These T cell receptor beta chains were read from a single sample in a study of cytomegalovirus exposure and HLA in healthy donors. Generated by immunoSEQ multiplex PCR, the TCRdb table keeps only in-frame clones and is missing some. The sample contains fewer than 150,000 clones, 88% of which appear only once. The sequenced sample was PBMCs. Every receptor here comes from a man under 40 in good health and CMV-seronegative. CDR3s include the opening cysteine and the closing phenylalanine or tryptophan. A D gene is named only where the DNA matches it firmly. Size values are once, few and many counts, or a class for expanded clones, and some rows have none.

j_gene	v_gene	d_gene	abundance	CDR3nt	CDR3aa
TRBJ2-7	TRBV30	TRBD1	-	TGTGCCTGGAGCCGGGACAGGGATGGCGCGTCCTACGAGCAGTACTTC	CAWSRDRDGASYEQYF
TRBJ1-5	TRBV6-5	TRBD1	-	TGTGCCAGCAGCGGTGACAGGGCGTTCAATCAGCCCCAGCATTTT	CASSGDRAFNQPQHF
TRBJ2-1	TRBV18	TRBD1	-	TGTGCCAGCTCACCAGTGGGACAGGGGGCAAGTGAGCAGTTCTTC	CASSPVGQGASEQFF
TRBJ2-1	TRBV29-1	TRBD2	-	TGCAGCGTCGATGGGGGACTAGGTTCCTACAATGAGCAGTTCTTC	CSVDGGLGSYNEQFF
TRBJ1-2	TRBV10-3	-	-	TGTGCCATCATGAGGTCGGGAGGATATGGCTACACCTTC	CAIMRSGGYGYTF
TRBJ2-7	TRBV7-2	-	few	TGTGCCAGCAGCTTTGGACTCACGACCTACGAGCAGTACTTC	CASSFGLTTYEQYF
TRBJ2-5	TRBV19	TRBD2	once	TGTGCCAGTAGTCCCCGGACTAGCTTGAAACAAGAGACCCAGTACTTC	CASSPRTSLKQETQYF
TRBJ2-3	TRBV25-1	TRBD2	-	TGTGCCAGCAGTGAGGTAGCGGGACGACGCACAGATACGCAGTATTTT	CASSEVAGRRTDTQYF
TRBJ2-1	TRBV7-9	TRBD2	-	TGTGCCAGCAGCTTGACTGGGGGACTAGCTAAATCCCATGAGCAGTTCTTC	CASSLTGGLAKSHEQFF
TRBJ1-5	TRBV27	TRBD1	few	TGTGCCAGCAGTCGAAACTCCAGGGGGGATCAGCCCCAGCATTTT	CASSRNSRGDQPQHF
TRBJ2-2	TRBV18	-	-	TGTGCCAGCTCGCCAGAGATCTCTCAGAACACCGGGGAGCTGTTTTTT	CASSPEISQNTGELFF
TRBJ2-1	TRBV6-4	-	once	TGTGCCAGCAGTGAAGTGCCAGGGTCCTACAATGAGCAGTTCTTC	CASSEVPGSYNEQFF
TRBJ1-3	TRBV9	-	-	TGTGCCAGCAGCGTATCGTCGTCCCGGGGAAACACCATATATTTT	CASSVSSSRGNTIYF
TRBJ2-3	TRBV7-9	TRBD2	few	TGTGCCAGCAGCTTGGAAGCGGGAGGGCCAGATACGCAGTATTTT	CASSLEAGGPDTQYF
TRBJ1-1	TRBV4-1	TRBD1	-	TGCGCCAGCAGCCAAGTACAGGGGTACACTGAAGCTTTCTTT	CASSQVQGYTEAFF
TRBJ2-7	TRBV18	TRBD1	-	TGTGCCAGCTCACCCGGGGGACAGGGGGCCAACGAGCAGTACTTC	CASSPGGQGANEQYF
TRBJ2-1	TRBV9	-	-	TGTGCCAGCAGCCCGGTTTTATCCAATGAGCAGTTCTTC	CASSPVLSNEQFF
TRBJ2-7	TRBV7-9	-	few	TGTGCCAGCAGCCCCAACTACGAGCAGTACTTC	CASSPNYEQYF
TRBJ2-1	TRBV19	TRBD2	-	TGTGCCAGTAGTTGGGGTAGCGGGAGGGTATTCAATGAGCAGTTCTTC	CASSWGSGRVFNEQFF
TRBJ2-7	TRBV7-9	TRBD1	-	TGTGCCAGCAGCTCCACCAGGGGGCCGACCTACGAGCAGTACTTC	CASSSTRGPTYEQYF
TRBJ1-5	TRBV9	-	-	TGTGCCAGCAGCGCTAGCAGTAATAGCAATCAGCCCCAGCATTTT	CASSASSNSNQPQHF
TRBJ2-7	TRBV27	-	-	TGTGCCAGCAGTCCGGGTACAGGGACCCACGAGCAGTACTTC	CASSPGTGTHEQYF
TRBJ1-6	TRBV21-1	-	few	TGTGCCAGCAGCAATAAGAGCCCGGGGTCCGGATCACCCCTCCACTTT	CASSNKSPGSGSPLHF
TRBJ2-1	TRBV19	TRBD2	-	TGTGCCAGTACGGGCGGGAGGACCTACAATGAGCAGTTCTTC	CASTGGRTYNEQFF
TRBJ2-2	TRBV7-3	-	-	TGTGCCAGCAGTTCACTAGTTACCGGGGAGCTGTTTTTT	CASSSLVTGELFF
TRBJ1-2	TRBV11-2	-	few	TGTGCCAGCAGCCGAAAGTCAGGGTCCGACTTC	CASSRKSGSDF
TRBJ1-2	TRBV29-1	TRBD1	once	TGCAGCGCCCAAGGGACAGGGGTGGGTTATGGCTACACCTTC	CSAQGTGVGYGYTF
TRBJ2-3	TRBV9	TRBD1	-	TGTGCCAGCAGCACCAGGACAGGCCGCAACGGGGATACGCAGTATTTT	CASSTRTGRNGDTQYF
TRBJ2-2	TRBV9	TRBD2	-	TGTGCCAGCGGGGGGGACCCGAACACCGGGGAGCTGTTTTTT	CASGGDPNTGELFF
TRBJ2-1	TRBV9	-	few	TGTGCCAGCGGCTTAGCGGCCTACAATGAGCAGTTCTTC	CASGLAAYNEQFF
TRBJ2-7	TRBV4-1	-	-	TGCGCCAGCAGCCAAGGTCGAGGAGACGAGCAGTACTTC	CASSQGRGDEQYF
TRBJ2-1	TRBV12-5	-	-	TGTGCTAGTCGGTCTTTCTCCTACAATGAGCAGTTCTTC	CASRSFSYNEQFF
TRBJ2-7	TRBV9	-	few	TGTGCCAGCAGCGGCGGGGTTGGCCAGGCCTACGAGCAGTACTTC	CASSGGVGQAYEQYF
TRBJ2-1	TRBV7-9	-	-	TGTGCCAGCAGCCCTGACAGGCCAAGGTCATACAATGAGCAGTTCTTC	CASSPDRPRSYNEQFF
TRBJ2-5	TRBV27	TRBD1	-	TGTGCCAGCAGTACCCGACAGGGGAAAGAGACCCAGTACTTC	CASSTRQGKETQYF
TRBJ2-7	TRBV29-1	-	-	TGCAGCGTTGACGCGGGACTTAGCTACGAGCAGTACTTC	CSVDAGLSYEQYF
TRBJ1-1	TRBV6-1	-	-	TGTGCCAGCAGTGAAGACAGCTACACTGAAGCTTTCTTT	CASSEDSYTEAFF
TRBJ1-2	TRBV9	-	-	TGTGCCAGCAGCGCCCCGCTCAGGGACTCAAACTATGGCTACACCTTC	CASSAPLRDSNYGYTF
TRBJ1-4	TRBV2	-	-	TGTGCCAGCAGCGTTCAGGCGGGAAAACTGTTTTTT	CASSVQAGKLFF
TRBJ2-3	TRBV30	TRBD1	-	TGTGCCTGGAGTGTCGACAGGGGGAACACAGATACGCAGTATTTT	CAWSVDRGNTDTQYF
TRBJ2-7	TRBV5-4	-	-	TGTGCCAGCAGCTTACGGAACGGGAACAGTTTCCTCTACGAGCAGTACTTC	CASSLRNGNSFLYEQYF
TRBJ2-2	TRBV5-5	TRBD1	-	TGTGCCAGCAGCTCCCAGGGGGTTGGCGGGGAGCTGTTTTTT	CASSSQGVGGELFF
TRBJ2-5	TRBV5-1	-	once	TGCGCCAGCAGCTCCGCGCCCCAAGAGACCCAGTACTTC	CASSSAPQETQYF
TRBJ2-1	TRBV7-2	-	once	TGTGCCAGCAGCTTAGAAGGGAGGAATGAGCAGTTCTTC	CASSLEGRNEQFF
TRBJ2-1	TRBV9	TRBD2	-	TGTGCCAGCAGCCCCGAAACTATGGTAGCGGGAGATCCTCGGAATGAGCAGTTCTTC	CASSPETMVAGDPRNEQFF
TRBJ2-5	TRBV11-2	TRBD1	-	TGTGCCAGCAGCTCAAGGGGGCCAGGGGAGACCCAGTACTTC	CASSSRGPGETQYF
TRBJ2-7	TRBV5-1	-	-	TGCGCCAGCAGCCTTACAGAGACCTACGAGCAGTACTTC	CASSLTETYEQYF